The sequence of this T cell receptor beta chain was determined in a study of cytotoxic CD8 clonotypes in ibrutinib-treated CLL. Sequencing used immunoSEQ multiplex PCR; TCRdb keeps in-frame clones, though not all of them. The sample has 150,000 or so clones, around 76% seen once. This TCR was sampled from a human donor with chronic lymphocytic leukemia. Here the sequenced sample was PBMCs, taken after 24 months of ibrutinib treatment.

This chain's CDR3 is CASTDSLDGYTF. The CDR3 DNA reads TGTGCCAGCACGGACAGTCTGGATGGCTACACCTTC. The genes are TRBV28 and TRBJ1-2; possibly TRBD1 for D (6 bases). Between the trimmed V and J ends, which lost 7 bases and 6 bases, there was a span of 12 bases. The germline CDR1 and CDR2 sequences are MDHEN and SYDVKM. This CDR3 has 12 residues.